This T cell receptor beta chain was sequenced for a study of blood T cell dynamics during melanoma immunotherapy. Study information: Standard first-line treatment here was pembrolizumab or nivolumab plus ipilimumab in metastatic melanoma.

The time point: pre-treatment baseline. One draw preceded checkpoint blockade; another followed its first cycle at week 3. The V end was cut by 5 bases, the J end by 5 bases, with 16 bases between. The CDR3 totals 13 residues. CDR1 is SQVTM, CDR2 ANQGSEA, per germline. The repertoire was sequenced with immunoSEQ multiplex PCR; TCRdb's copy has only in-frame clones and lacks some. Counted here are some 7,200 clones, approximately 84% occurring once; the ten biggest clones make up about a sixth. The sequence was obtained from a human donor with melanoma. The sequenced sample was blood, obtained from a patient treated with checkpoint blockade. The V gene is TRBV29-1, the J gene TRBJ2-7; weak D call: TRBD1 (6 bases). The CDR3 DNA is TGCAGCGTTCAGGATTTCAGGGGAAACGAGCAGTACTTC. Protein: CSVQDFRGNEQYF.